The 28 T cell receptor beta chains reported below all come from one sample, sequenced in a study of graft-versus-host responses after intestinal transplantation. The antigens for these receptors are not known. Profiled with immunoSEQ multiplex PCR; TCRdb holds only in-frame clones, not every one. The repertoire holds about 90,000 clones, about nine tenths seen once, with about 0.3% in the top ten. Here the sequenced sample was unstimulated CD4+ T cells sorted from spleen or lymph node cells, taken before intestinal transplant. Receptor source: a human donor who received an intestinal transplant.

This CDR3 is CASSPWVGKRTGGNEQYF. As DNA, the CDR3 is TGTGCCAGCAGCCCTTGGGTCGGGAAAAGGACAGGGGGGAACGAGCAGTACTTC. The chain is built from TRBV5-4 and TRBJ2-7; TRBD1 agrees at 10 bases. From germline, CDR1 is SGHNT and CDR2 YYREEE (reference sequence). There are 18 residues in the CDR3. J lost 5 bases, V lost 4 bases, and 18 bases had no gene match.

J is TRBJ2-5 and V is TRBV4-1; 14 bases are shared with TRBD2. The germline gives CDR1 MGHRA, CDR2 YSYEKL. The CDR3 length is 16 residues. J gave up 1 base and V 5 bases, and 3 bases lay outside the gene matches. DNA for the CDR3: TGCGCCAGCAGCAGGACTAGCGGGAGGTCCCAAGAGACCCAGTACTTC. This encodes CASSRTSGRSQETQYF.

V usage is TRBV5-1 and J usage is TRBJ1-3; D is perhaps TRBD1 (5 bases). Germline V lookup: CDR1 SGHRS, CDR2 YFSETQ. The CDR3 covers 16 residues. V lost 4 bases and J lost 1, with 15 bases in between. The CDR3 sequence: CASSPGPRGSGNTIYF. The CDR3 DNA follows: TGCGCCAGCAGCCCGGGCCCTCGGGGGTCTGGAAACACCATATATTTT. Variable domain in full (rest from reference TRBV5-1 and TRBJ1-3): KAGVTQTPRYLIKTRGQQVTLSCSPISGHRSVSWYQQTPGQGLQFLFEYFSETQRNKGNFPGRFSGRQFSNSRSEMNVSTLELGDSALYLCASSPGPRGSGNTIYFGEGSWLTVV.

The chain is built from TRBV14 and TRBJ2-7; TRBD2 aligns across 7 bases. The CDR3 consists of 14 residues. V lost 4 bases, J lost 0 bases, and 3 bases stayed unmatched. CDR1 SGHDN and CDR2 FVKESK come from the germline V gene. This chain's CDR3 is CASSPWTSSYEQYF. DNA of the CDR3: TGTGCCAGCAGCCCCTGGACTAGCTCCTACGAGCAGTACTTC. Supplemented by reference TRBV14 and TRBJ2-7, the full variable domain reads EAGVTQFPSHSVIEKGQTVTLRCDPISGHDNLYWYRRVMGKEIKFLLHFVKESKQDESGMPNNRFLAERTGGTYSTLKVQPAELEDSGVYFCASSPWTSSYEQYFGPGTRLTVT.

This chain links TRBV6-1 with TRBJ1-1; D gene ambiguous. V dropped 6 bases and J dropped 1 base, with 9 bases sitting between them. CDR3 length: 13 residues. Germline-derived CDR1 and CDR2 are MNHNS and SASEGT. This CDR3 is CASSRGRNTEAFF. The CDR3 nucleotides read TGTGCCAGCAGCCGTGGCAGGAACACTGAAGCTTTCTTT.

This clone was found a few times. The J gene is TRBJ2-1, the V gene TRBV11-2; possible D gene TRBD2, 6 bases. V lost 6 bases and J 0 bases, leaving 18 bases between the germline ends. Germline CDR1 is SGHAT and CDR2 is FQNNGV. The CDR3 spans 17 residues. The CDR3 sequence is CASRSEGSGISYNEQFF. CDR3 sequence (DNA): TGTGCCAGCAGATCGGAGGGTAGCGGAATCTCCTACAATGAGCAGTTCTTC.

The chain links TRBV11-3 to TRBJ2-2; D is ambiguous. CDR3 length equals 13 residues. Germline assignment: CDR1 SGHNT and CDR2 YENEEA. V was clipped by 4 bases and J by 4 bases, with 7 bases between them. CDR3 sequence (DNA): TGTGCCAGCAGCTCTGGGGTCACCGGGGAGCTGTTTTTT. Translation gives CASSSGVTGELFF. The variable domain in full, completed from reference TRBV11-3 and TRBJ2-2, reads EAGVVQSPRYKIIEKKQPVAFWCNPISGHNTLYWYLQNLGQGPELLIRYENEEAVDDSQLPKDRFSAERLKGVDSTLKIQPAELGDSAVYLCASSSGVTGELFFGEGSRLTVL.

J is TRBJ2-5 and V is TRBV7-9, with TRBD1 identical over 12 bases. The germline V gene has CDR1 SEHNR and CDR2 FQNEAQ (reference sequence). V shed 7 bases and J 5 bases; nucleotides not matched to a gene: 14. The CDR3 length is 17 residues. CDR3 in amino acids: CASTKSGTGGLRETQYF. CDR3 sequence (DNA): TGTGCCAGCACCAAGTCCGGGACAGGGGGCCTCAGGGAGACCCAGTACTTC.

The chain employs TRBV27 and TRBJ1-4, with 8 bases lining up with TRBD1. The trim removed 5 bases at V and 7 bases at J, leaving 9 bases unmatched. The length of the CDR3 is 15 residues. CDR1 and CDR2 from the germline V gene are MNHEY and SMNVEV (reference sequence). This chain's CDR3 is CASSTRTGYGEKLFF. As DNA, the CDR3 is TGTGCCAGCAGTACCCGGACAGGGTACGGTGAAAAACTGTTTTTT.

The chain links TRBV29-1 to TRBJ1-5; the match to TRBD1 covers 7 bases. Germline CDR1 and CDR2: SQVTM and ANQGSEA. The CDR3 is 18 amino acids. Trimming at V came to 4 bases and at J to 6 bases, leaving 21 bases not matched to a gene. CDR3 residues: CSVGATDSGGLVSQPQHF. The CDR3 region has the DNA TGCAGCGTTGGCGCCACGGATTCAGGGGGTTTGGTGAGTCAGCCCCAGCATTTT. Looking up the rest from reference TRBV29-1 and TRBJ1-5 gives the full variable domain: SAVISQKPSRDICQRGTSLTIQCQVDSQVTMMFWYRQQPGQSLTLIATANQGSEATYESGFVIDKFPISRPNLTFSTLTVSNMSPEDSSIYLCSVGATDSGGLVSQPQHFGDGTRLSIL.

This rearrangement joins TRBV7-9 to TRBJ2-3, with D perhaps matching TRBD1 (5 bases). Trimming removed 2 bases at V and 0 bases at J, with 9 bases between. CDR1 SEHNR and CDR2 FQNEAQ come from the germline V gene (reference sequence). CDR3 length equals 15 residues. The CDR3 protein is CASSLHRQSTDTQYF. The CDR3 region has the DNA TGTGCCAGCAGCTTACACCGACAGAGCACAGATACGCAGTATTTT.

The J gene is TRBJ2-3, the V gene TRBV27; TRBD1 matches at 7 bases. The CDR3 runs to 16 residues. With V trimmed by 5 bases and J by 1 base, 9 bases remained unmatched. CDR1 MNHEY and CDR2 SMNVEV come from the germline V gene (reference sequence). The CDR3 DNA is TGTGCCAGCAGTCCCATCCCTCAGGGGGGCACAGATACGCAGTATTTT. This encodes CASSPIPQGGTDTQYF.

V gene TRBV19 combines with J gene TRBJ2-6; 10 positions agree with TRBD2. Per the germline V gene, CDR1 is LNHDA and CDR2 is SQIVND (reference sequence). V was pared by 7 bases and J by 2 bases, with 5 bases of the junction left unmatched. The CDR3 has 16 residues. In DNA form, the CDR3 reads TGTGCCAGTAAGTCTAGCGGGAGTCCTGGGGCCAACGTCCTGACTTTC. The encoded protein is CASKSSGSPGANVLTF.

The rearrangement uses TRBV7-7 and TRBJ2-1; 10 nucleotides line up with TRBD2. The germline V gene encodes CDR1 SSHAT and CDR2 FNYEAQ (reference sequence). This CDR3 comprises 17 residues. V was pared by 2 bases and J by 4 bases, with 8 bases of the junction left unmatched. The CDR3 loop is CASSLNSGRSPYNEQFF. Here the CDR3 DNA reads TGTGCCAGCAGCTTAAATAGCGGGAGGTCCCCTTACAATGAGCAGTTCTTC.

The chain recombines TRBV2 with TRBJ2-7; 11 bases are shared with TRBD2. Germline values: CDR1 SNHLY, CDR2 FYNNEI. The J segment lost 3 bases and the V segment lost 5 bases, leaving 9 bases of the junction unmatched. The CDR3 is 16 amino acids. CDR3 coding DNA: TGTGCCAGCAGTCAAACCGGGACTAGCGGAAACTACGAGCAGTACTTC. The encoded protein is CASSQTGTSGNYEQYF.

This sequence joins TRBV27 and TRBJ2-1, with a weak D call TRBD2 (6 bases). CDR1 and CDR2 from the germline V gene are MNHEY and SMNVEV (reference sequence). V lost 6 bases and J 2 bases, leaving 17 bases between the germline ends. The length of the CDR3 is 16 residues. Written as DNA, the CDR3 is TGTGCCAGCAGACAGTCTAGCGTTAGGACCTACAATGAGCAGTTCTTC. As protein: CASRQSSVRTYNEQFF.

The chain employs TRBV6-5 and TRBJ1-3; 8 bases fit TRBD1. The germline gives CDR1 MNHEY, CDR2 SVGAGI. The length of the CDR3 is 15 residues. The ends lost 2 bases at V and 2 bases at J; junction bases unmatched: 2. In nucleotides, the CDR3 is TGTGCCAGCAGTTACCTACAGGGGGCTGGAAACACCATATATTTT. It specifies CASSYLQGAGNTIYF.

The sample holds one count of this clone. The genes are TRBV15 and TRBJ1-1; TRBD1 agrees at 9 bases. CDR3 length equals 15 residues. J was trimmed by 1 base and V by 3 bases; bases with no gene match: 3. Germline CDR1 is LNHNV and CDR2 is YYDKDF (reference sequence). The CDR3 here is CATSRDRGKNTEAFF. DNA for the CDR3: TGTGCCACCAGCAGGGACAGGGGAAAGAACACTGAAGCTTTCTTT. The full variable domain, its missing parts supplied by reference TRBV15 and TRBJ1-1, is DAMVIQNPRYQVTQFGKPVTLSCSQTLNHNVMYWYQQKSSQAPKLLFHYYDKDFNNEADTPDNFQSRRPNTSFCFLDIRSPGLGDTAMYLCATSRDRGKNTEAFFGQGTRLTVV.

V usage is TRBV5-1 and J usage is TRBJ2-3; 8 bases align to TRBD2. The J segment lost 1 base and the V segment lost 4 bases, leaving 2 bases of the junction unmatched. CDR3 length equals 14 residues. Germline CDR1 is SGHRS and CDR2 is YFSETQ. DNA of the CDR3: TGCGCCAGCAGCCAGACTAGCGGCACAGATACGCAGTATTTT. Protein: CASSQTSGTDTQYF.

The chain joins TRBV11-3 to TRBJ2-5; TRBD1 is a possible D gene (6 bases). Looked up from germline, CDR1 is SGHNT and CDR2 is YENEEA. Trimming took off 3 bases at V and 4 bases at J, with 15 bases between the two ends. This CDR3 has 15 residues. The CDR3 nucleotides read TGTGCCAGCAGCTTGATAGGGGGTGTAAGAGAGACCCAGTACTTC. Translating gives CASSLIGGVRETQYF.

This sequence joins TRBV5-1 and TRBJ1-3, with 8 bases lining up with TRBD1. After removal of 3 bases from V and 8 bases from J, the junction contained 10 bases not matched to a gene. The CDR3 runs to 15 residues. Germline V lookup: CDR1 SGHRS, CDR2 YFSETQ. This chain's CDR3 is CASSSRPGQEDTIYF. CDR3 DNA: TGCGCCAGCAGCTCCCGGCCGGGACAGGAAGACACCATATATTTT.

The V gene is TRBV6-1, the J gene TRBJ2-5, with D uncertain. Trimming removed 4 bases from V and 2 bases from J, with 2 bases in between. Germline CDR1 reads MNHNS; CDR2 reads SASEGT. The CDR3 spans 11 residues. As DNA, the CDR3 is TGTGCCAGCAGTGCACAAGAGACCCAGTACTTC. Encoded protein: CASSAQETQYF.

The chain links TRBV29-1 to TRBJ2-5; D is ambiguous. The CDR3 spans 12 residues. Trimming took off 2 bases at V and 1 base at J, with 5 bases between the two ends. Germline lookup yields CDR1 SQVTM and CDR2 ANQGSEA. The CDR3 DNA sequence: TGCAGCGTTGAATACAGCCAAGAGACCCAGTACTTC. Its translation: CSVEYSQETQYF.

The chain employs TRBV5-4 and TRBJ1-2; 11 bases match TRBD1. CDR1 and CDR2 (germline): SGHNT, YYREEE (reference sequence). V shed 4 bases, J shed 4 bases, and the junction held 6 bases outside the gene matches. The CDR3 runs 15 residues. DNA of the CDR3: TGTGCCAGCAGCACCGGGACAGGGGGGATCTATGGCTACACCTTC. It codes for CASSTGTGGIYGYTF. Together with reference TRBV5-4 and TRBJ1-2, the CDR3 gives the full variable domain: ETGVTQSPTHLIKTRGQQVTLRCSSQSGHNTVSWYQQALGQGPQFIFQYYREEENGRGNFPPRFSGLQFPNYSSELNVNALELDDSALYLCASSTGTGGIYGYTFGSGTRLTVV.

The chain combines TRBV27 with TRBJ2-1; TRBD2 might be the D (6 bases). Germline-derived CDR1 and CDR2 are MNHEY and SMNVEV (reference sequence). V dropped 3 bases and J dropped 0 bases, with 12 bases sitting between them. This CDR3 region has 16 residues. CDR3 residues: CASSFGGGLSYNEQFF. The CDR3 region has the DNA TGTGCCAGCAGTTTTGGGGGAGGACTCTCCTACAATGAGCAGTTCTTC.

The chain uses TRBV2 and TRBJ1-5; possibly TRBD1 for D (5 bases). V lost 2 bases, J lost 5 bases, and 7 bases lay in between. The CDR3 extends over 13 amino acids. Germline CDR1 is SNHLY and CDR2 is FYNNEI. The CDR3 protein is CASSEQGYQPQHF. As DNA, the CDR3 is TGTGCCAGCAGTGAACAGGGCTATCAGCCCCAGCATTTT.

This rearrangement joins TRBV6-6 to TRBJ1-2; 7 nucleotides match TRBD1. The germline CDR1 and CDR2 sequences are MNHNY and SVGAGI (reference sequence). The CDR3 runs 14 residues. After removal of 8 bases from V and 0 bases from J, the junction contained 6 bases not matched to a gene. In nucleotides, the CDR3 is TGTGCCAGCGGGAGGGACAGTGCTAACTATGGCTACACCTTC. Translated: CASGRDSANYGYTF.

This clone showed up just once. V and J are TRBV7-6 and TRBJ2-1; 8 nucleotides match TRBD2. CDR3 length: 16 residues. Germline V gene lookup returns CDR1 SGHVS and CDR2 FNYEAQ. V shed 5 bases and J 4 bases; nucleotides not matched to a gene: 10. CDR3 bases: TGTGCCAGCAGCGCCGACTTTAGCGGGGCTTACAATGAGCAGTTCTTC. This sequence encodes CASSADFSGAYNEQFF. Full variable domain (outside the CDR3, taken from reference TRBV7-6 and TRBJ2-1): GAGVSQSPRYKVTKRGQDVALRCDPISGHVSLYWYRQALGQGPEFLTYFNYEAQQDKSGLPNDRFSAERPEGSISTLTIQRTEQRDSAMYRCASSADFSGAYNEQFFGPGTRLTVL.